Listed below are T cell receptor beta chains from one sample, sequenced in a study of T cell repertoires in cytomegalovirus infection. For these receptors, no antigen is known. TCRdb redid the calling of the reads with MiXCR, one entry per CDR3 protein. This sample has about 68,000 distinct CDR3 sequences, with around 21% found just once. Source material: PBMCs, sequenced either directly or after in vitro stimulation (not recorded which). The source is a human donor in good health (CMV status not recorded). Some clones in this sample may be carry-over from other donors' samples. Both conserved end residues are part of each CDR3. The D gene is left open where the match is weak. For some rows the clone size is stated as once, few or many, or as a class when expanded; others skip it.

V gene: TRBV7-9; D gene: TRBD2; J gene: TRBJ2-3; clone size: many; CDR3 length: 15; CDR3 protein: CASSSTGTTTDTQYF; CDR3 DNA: TGTGCCAGCAGTTCAACCGGGACTACCACAGATACGCAGTATTTT
V gene: TRBV19; D gene: NA; J gene: TRBJ1-5; clone size: NA; CDR3 length: 15; CDR3 protein: CASTQIGQRNQPQHF; CDR3 DNA: TGTGCCAGTACTCAAATAGGGCAGAGGAATCAGCCCCAGCATTTT
V gene: TRBV28; D gene: NA; J gene: TRBJ2-7; clone size: few; CDR3 length: 10; CDR3 protein: CASRLHEQYF; CDR3 DNA: TGTGCCAGCCGATTACACGAGCAGTACTTC
V gene: TRBV18; D gene: NA; J gene: TRBJ2-1; clone size: few; CDR3 length: 16; CDR3 protein: CASSPRGGGAYNEQFF; CDR3 DNA: TGTGCCAGCTCACCCCGGGGTGGCGGGGCCTACAATGAGCAGTTCTTC
V gene: TRBV28; D gene: NA; J gene: TRBJ1-4; clone size: few; CDR3 length: 14; CDR3 protein: CASSLSQGGEKLFF; CDR3 DNA: TGTGCCAGCAGTTTAAGCCAGGGAGGTGAAAAACTGTTTTTT
V gene: TRBV7-2; D gene: NA; J gene: TRBJ2-7; clone size: NA; CDR3 length: 13; CDR3 protein: CASSHGASYEQYF; CDR3 DNA: TGTGCCAGCAGCCACGGGGCCTCCTACGAGCAGTACTTC
V gene: TRBV12-3/TRBV12-4; D gene: NA; J gene: TRBJ1-6; clone size: NA; CDR3 length: 14; CDR3 protein: CASSLEGRRSPLHF; CDR3 DNA: TGTGCCAGCAGTTTAGAGGGGCGACGGTCACCCCTCCACTTT
V gene: TRBV28; D gene: NA; J gene: TRBJ1-5; clone size: few; CDR3 length: 15; CDR3 protein: CASSQGTASNQPQHF; CDR3 DNA: TGTGCCAGCAGCCAAGGGACGGCTAGCAATCAGCCCCAGCATTTT
V gene: TRBV3-1; D gene: TRBD2; J gene: TRBJ2-1; clone size: once; CDR3 length: 17; CDR3 protein: CASSQLLGLALRYEQFF; CDR3 DNA: TGTGCCAGCAGCCAGCTTCTAGGACTAGCGCTAAGGTATGAGCAGTTCTTC
V gene: TRBV28; D gene: TRBD1; J gene: TRBJ2-7; clone size: NA; CDR3 length: 13; CDR3 protein: CASSPGQQYEQYF; CDR3 DNA: TGTGCCAGCAGTCCGGGACAGCAGTACGAGCAGTACTTC
V gene: TRBV24-1; D gene: TRBD2; J gene: TRBJ2-2; clone size: few; CDR3 length: 15; CDR3 protein: CATSDLAGGAGELFF; CDR3 DNA: TGTGCCACCAGTGATTTAGCGGGAGGAGCCGGGGAGCTGTTTTTT
V gene: TRBV7-9; D gene: TRBD2; J gene: TRBJ2-1; clone size: NA; CDR3 length: 17; CDR3 protein: CASRYRTRVGNTHEQFF; CDR3 DNA: TGTGCCAGCAGATATCGGACTAGAGTGGGCAACACACATGAGCAGTTCTTC
V gene: TRBV7-2; D gene: NA; J gene: TRBJ2-3; clone size: NA; CDR3 length: 15; CDR3 protein: CASSLGTTDADTQYF; CDR3 DNA: TGTGCCAGCAGCTTAGGGACTACTGATGCAGATACGCAGTATTTT
V gene: TRBV7-2; D gene: NA; J gene: TRBJ1-1; clone size: NA; CDR3 length: 14; CDR3 protein: CASTLRSVNTEAFF; CDR3 DNA: TGTGCCAGCACCCTTAGGTCAGTAAACACTGAAGCTTTCTTT
V gene: TRBV5-6; D gene: TRBD1; J gene: TRBJ1-2; clone size: NA; CDR3 length: 15; CDR3 protein: CASSFRQGAQYGYTF; CDR3 DNA: TGTGCCAGCAGTTTCCGACAGGGGGCTCAGTATGGCTACACCTTC
V gene: TRBV7-2; D gene: NA; J gene: TRBJ1-4; clone size: many; CDR3 length: 15; CDR3 protein: CASSPRQIGGEKLFF; CDR3 DNA: TGTGCCAGCAGCCCCAGACAAATTGGCGGTGAAAAACTGTTTTTT
V gene: TRBV6-1; D gene: NA; J gene: TRBJ2-3; clone size: few; CDR3 length: 13; CDR3 protein: CASSLLVPDTQYF; CDR3 DNA: TGTGCCAGCAGCCTCCTGGTCCCAGATACGCAGTATTTT
V gene: TRBV4-1; D gene: TRBD2; J gene: TRBJ2-1; clone size: NA; CDR3 length: 18; CDR3 protein: CASSQDPAGGGGRNEQFF; CDR3 DNA: TGCGCCAGCAGCCAAGATCCAGCGGGAGGGGGTGGACGCAATGAGCAGTTCTTC
V gene: TRBV24-1; D gene: TRBD2; J gene: TRBJ2-1; clone size: NA; CDR3 length: 15; CDR3 protein: CATSGLAGEINEQFF; CDR3 DNA: TGTGCCACCAGTGGGTTGGCGGGGGAGATCAATGAGCAGTTCTTC
V gene: TRBV18; D gene: NA; J gene: TRBJ1-2; clone size: NA; CDR3 length: 11; CDR3 protein: CASSPGDGYTF; CDR3 DNA: TGTGCCAGCTCACCAGGGGATGGCTACACCTTC
V gene: TRBV2; D gene: NA; J gene: TRBJ2-1; clone size: NA; CDR3 length: 15; CDR3 protein: CASSEGGRRYNEQFF; CDR3 DNA: TGTGCCAGCAGTGAAGGGGGGCGGCGATACAATGAGCAGTTCTTC
V gene: TRBV7-2; D gene: NA; J gene: TRBJ1-3; clone size: many; CDR3 length: 14; CDR3 protein: CASSLTGSGNTIYF; CDR3 DNA: TGTGCCAGCAGCCTCACAGGGTCTGGAAACACCATATATTTT